This is a list of T cell receptor beta chains from one sample in a study of response to subunit inactivated influenza vaccine. TCRdb independently ran MiXCR on the RT-PCR reads; one entry per CDR3 protein. The sample records about 780,000 distinct CDR3 sequences, about a fifth being singletons. Sequencing used PBMCs from blood, obtained 5 days after vaccination. These receptors were obtained from a man aged 45-65 years who received an inactivated influenza vaccine. Each CDR3 is given with its conserved first and last residue.

v_gene	len	j_gene	CDR3aa
TRBV7-2	14	TRBJ2-7	CASSETGFPYEQYF
TRBV4-2	14	TRBJ2-3	CASSQGLVSDTQYF
TRBV20-1	15	TRBJ2-3	CSASGPSRSTDTQYF
TRBV7-8	15	TRBJ2-7	CASSLRRQPDYEQYF
TRBV28	16	TRBJ1-2	CASSLSVETVWYGYTF
TRBV29-1	11	TRBJ2-7	CSVGARDEQYF
TRBV29-1	15	TRBJ2-7	CSVARGQRSSYEQYF
TRBV20-1	15	TRBJ2-5	CSARDRAGLVETQYF
TRBV6-1	15	TRBJ2-1	CASRLERGSYNEQFF
TRBV12-3/TRBV12-4	12	TRBJ2-3	CASSLAGVTQYF
TRBV20-1	14	TRBJ2-7	CSAPRWPSSYEQYF
TRBV5-1	15	TRBJ2-6	CASSRDNSGANVLTF
TRBV13	16	TRBJ2-7	CASSSGQGTLLGEQYF
TRBV20-1	13	TRBJ1-6	CSATGEVDSPLHF
TRBV6-2/TRBV6-3	11	TRBJ2-7	CASKDSYEQYF
TRBV20-1	10	TRBJ2-1	CSAIYNEQFF
TRBV20-1	14	TRBJ1-5	CSARDYQGGQPQHF
TRBV6-5	14	TRBJ2-7	CASSYSGGRYEQYF
TRBV6-5	15	TRBJ2-7	CASSLSTGTSYEQYF
TRBV3-1	12	TRBJ2-7	CASSQGRYEQYF
TRBV20-1	15	TRBJ1-5	CSANPPTGGGQPQHF
TRBV7-2	14	TRBJ2-3	CASRRTGGIDTQYF